This T cell receptor (beta chain) was sequenced in a study of T-cell reconstitution after alpha-beta-depleted transplantation in children. General study findings and limits: The origin of high day-60 TCRbeta diversity in some patients lay in surviving recipient T cells and thymic progenitors. Newly made T cells mostly supplied T-cell counts and diversity one year after transplant. Approximately two months post-transplant, alpha-beta T cells reportedly originated from several hundred expanded graft clones.

Trimming removed 4 bases at V and 4 bases at J, with 15 bases between. This CDR3 spans 14 amino acids. The germline gives CDR1 GTSNPN, CDR2 SVGIG (reference sequence). Comment on this clonotype: The antigen remains undetermined.

During its preparation, the TCRbeta library received unique molecular identifiers. MiXCR, applied by TCRdb to the PCR reads, yields one record per CDR3 protein. In the table there are about 600,000 distinct CDR3 sequences, more than 20% of which are singletons. The specimen comprised PBMCs, mostly from graft donor cells, sampled 360 days after TCRalphabeta/CD19-depleted stem cell transplant. The chain has TRBV30 and TRBJ2-3; maybe TRBD2 (6 bases). The sequence came from a boy under two years old who had a stem cell transplant for acute myeloid leukemia, so the T cells may come from the graft donor. The CDR3 bases are TGTGCCTGGAATGGGGCGGGGCGGGCAGATACGCAGTATTTT. The encoded protein is CAWNGAGRADTQYF.